This note documents a single TCR beta chain sequence. Sequencing used immunoSEQ multiplex PCR; TCRdb keeps in-frame clones, though not all of them. The data contain roughly 62,000 clones, around 90% of them singletons. CDR3 size: 15 residues. In germline, CDR1 is SGHRS, CDR2 YFSETQ. The V gene lost 0 bases and the J gene lost 5 bases, with 12 bases spanning the gap. The data originate from a study of graft-versus-host responses after intestinal transplantation. Study details: Recipients were all induced with anti-thymocyte globulin, then given tacrolimus and steroids for about 3 years.

Sequenced here: PBMCs, sampled roughly 120 days after intestinal transplantation. The genes are TRBV5-1 and TRBJ1-5; D gene ambiguous. This TCR was sampled from a human patient who received an intestinal transplant, so some T cells may come from the graft donor. The CDR3 DNA follows: TGCGCCAGCAGCTTGGCCGGGGTGGCCGATCAGCCCCAGCATTTT. This encodes CASSLAGVADQPQHF.